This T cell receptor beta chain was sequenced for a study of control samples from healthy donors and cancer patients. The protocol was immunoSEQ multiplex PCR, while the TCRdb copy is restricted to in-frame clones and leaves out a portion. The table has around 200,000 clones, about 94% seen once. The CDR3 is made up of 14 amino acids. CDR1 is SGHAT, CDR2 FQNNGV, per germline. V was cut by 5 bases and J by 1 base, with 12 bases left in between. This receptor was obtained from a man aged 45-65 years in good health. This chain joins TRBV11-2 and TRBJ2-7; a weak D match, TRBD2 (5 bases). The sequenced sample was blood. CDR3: CASSTSPGSYEQYV. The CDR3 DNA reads TGTGCCAGCAGCACCTCCCCGGGGTCCTACGAGCAGTACGTC.